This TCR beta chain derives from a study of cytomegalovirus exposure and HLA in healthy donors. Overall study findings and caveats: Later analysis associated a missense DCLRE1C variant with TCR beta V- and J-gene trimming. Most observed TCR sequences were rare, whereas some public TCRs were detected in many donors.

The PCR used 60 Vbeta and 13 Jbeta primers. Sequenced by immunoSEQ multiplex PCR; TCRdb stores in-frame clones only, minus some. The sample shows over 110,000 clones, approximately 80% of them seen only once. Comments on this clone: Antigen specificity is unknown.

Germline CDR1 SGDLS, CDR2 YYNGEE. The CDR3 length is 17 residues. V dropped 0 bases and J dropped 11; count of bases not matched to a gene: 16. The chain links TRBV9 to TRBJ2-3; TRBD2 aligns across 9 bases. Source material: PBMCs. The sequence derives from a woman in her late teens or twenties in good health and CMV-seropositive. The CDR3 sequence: CASSVGSGGPFGGGQYF. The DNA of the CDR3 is TGTGCCAGCAGCGTAGGCAGCGGGGGGCCCTTCGGGGGGGGGCAGTATTTT.